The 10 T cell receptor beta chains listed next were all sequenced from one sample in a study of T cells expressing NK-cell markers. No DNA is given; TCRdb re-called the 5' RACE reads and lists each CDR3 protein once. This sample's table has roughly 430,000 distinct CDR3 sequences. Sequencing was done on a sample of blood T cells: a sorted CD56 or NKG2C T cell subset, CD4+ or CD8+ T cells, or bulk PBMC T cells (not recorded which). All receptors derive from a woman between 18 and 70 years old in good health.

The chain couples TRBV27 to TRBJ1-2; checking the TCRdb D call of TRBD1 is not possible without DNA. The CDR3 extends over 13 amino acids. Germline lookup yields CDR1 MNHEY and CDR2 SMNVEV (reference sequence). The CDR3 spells CASSLWGGYGYTF.

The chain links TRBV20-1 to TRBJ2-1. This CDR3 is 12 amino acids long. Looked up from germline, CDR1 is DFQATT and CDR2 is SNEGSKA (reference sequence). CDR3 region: CSASEVSNEQFF.

CDR3 amino acids: CSTYRVADTQYF. The chain has TRBV20-1 and TRBJ2-3; with no DNA, the TCRdb D assignment of TRBD1 cannot be verified. CDR1 is DFQATT, CDR2 SNEGSKA, per germline (reference sequence). The CDR3 spans 12 residues.

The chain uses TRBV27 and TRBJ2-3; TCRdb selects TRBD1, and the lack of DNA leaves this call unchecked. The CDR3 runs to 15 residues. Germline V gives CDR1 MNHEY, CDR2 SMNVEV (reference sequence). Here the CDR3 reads CASSSSADSVDTQYF.

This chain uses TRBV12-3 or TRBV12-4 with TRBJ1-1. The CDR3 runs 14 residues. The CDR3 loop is CASSQTRRDTEAFF.

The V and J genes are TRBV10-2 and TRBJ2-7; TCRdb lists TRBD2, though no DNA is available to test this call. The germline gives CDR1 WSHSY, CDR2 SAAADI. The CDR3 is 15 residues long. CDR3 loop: CASSPTGGVGYEQYF.

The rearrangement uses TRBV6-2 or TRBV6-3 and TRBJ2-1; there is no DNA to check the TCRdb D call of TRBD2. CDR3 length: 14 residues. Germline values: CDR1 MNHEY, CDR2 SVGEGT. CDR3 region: CASSYQREGGEQFF.

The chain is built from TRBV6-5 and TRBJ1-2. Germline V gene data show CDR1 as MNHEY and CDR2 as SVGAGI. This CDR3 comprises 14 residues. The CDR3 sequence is CASSYSIQIYGYTF.

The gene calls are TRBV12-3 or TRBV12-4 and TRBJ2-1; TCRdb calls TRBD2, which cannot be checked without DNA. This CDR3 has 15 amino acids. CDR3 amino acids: CASRTLAGGYNEQFF.

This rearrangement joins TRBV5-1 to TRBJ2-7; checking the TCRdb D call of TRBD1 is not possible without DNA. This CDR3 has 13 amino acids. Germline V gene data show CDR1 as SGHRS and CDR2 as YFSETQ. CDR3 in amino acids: CASSPRTAREQYF.